Described below is a single TCR beta chain sequence and its context. No antigen is known for it. No ophthalmopathy progression within 18 months constituted stable Graves' hyperthyroidism. Diagnosis of hyperthyroidism was new in patients aged 18 to 65, and its duration was under 2 months. Trimming pared 1 base from V and 3 bases from J, leaving 10 bases between. The CDR3 contains 15 residues. Looked up from germline, CDR1 is SGHVS and CDR2 is FQNEAQ. The record originates from a study of T cells in Graves' hyperthyroidism and ophthalmopathy. Amplified regions were TCR beta CDR3 sequences from RNA transcripts. An initial round of RT-PCR targeting the TCR CDR3 relied on the HTBI primer set. Each CDR3 protein gets one entry after TCRdb re-called the multiplex PCR reads with MiXCR. The sample carries hundreds of thousands of distinct CDR3 sequences, around a third recorded once. Findings of the study overall: Model predictions of ophthalmopathy came a median about six months before onset. Stable hyperthyroidism and ophthalmopathy were separated using 13 V-J signatures.

Sequenced sample: blood. The TCR comes from a woman aged 40-49 years with Graves' hyperthyroidism. V is TRBV7-8 and J is TRBJ1-5; no clear D. The CDR3 DNA sequence: TGTGCCAGCAGCTTAGAAGTGAGCTACAATCAGCCCCAGCATTTT. Protein product: CASSLEVSYNQPQHF.